This TCR beta chain was retrieved from a study of OX40 agonist ivuxolimab in advanced cancers. For context, the study as a whole: The costimulatory receptor OX40 (CD134) was targeted by ivuxolimab, a fully human IgG2 agonistic monoclonal antibody. Intravenous ivuxolimab was administered to patients every 2 weeks at six dose levels: 0.01, 0.1, 0.3, 1.5, 3 and 10 mg/kg. Of the 50 to 55 patients in dose escalation, about 20 had hepatocellular carcinoma, about 15 had melanoma, 9 had renal cell carcinoma and 9 had head and neck cancer. The dose-escalation cohort was over 70% male with a mean age of around 62 years, ranging from roughly 20 to 80. Patients were allowed to have had prior anti-PD-1, anti-PD-L1 or anti-CTLA-4 therapy, and approximately 37% of the dose-escalation patients had been treated with checkpoint inhibitors. Partial responses occurred in three dose-escalation patients, of whom one had hepatocellular carcinoma and two had cutaneous melanoma. The purpose of peripheral TCRbeta sequencing was to test whether ivuxolimab changed TCR sequence diversity and led to clonal T-cell expansion. The paper reports the monotherapy dose-escalation portion (N = 52 patients) of the phase I ivuxolimab trial.

General conclusions and limits of the study: Low levels of normalized T-cell clonal expansion were also shown by some nonresponding patients. In the 0.1-3.0 mg/kg groups, partial responders had among the lowest normalized peripheral clonal expansion, particularly in CD8+ T cells. After ivuxolimab, more expanded clones were found on average in CD8+ T cells than in CD4+ T cells. The antigen specificity of the peripheral T cells that underwent clonal expansion was not determined. At doses from 0.1 to 3.0 mg/kg, clonal expansion was seen in both CD4+ and CD8+ blood T cells between baseline and week 6.

Relative to germline, V is missing 6 bases and J is missing 3 bases, with 7 bases of the junction outside any gene match. Taken from the germline V gene, the CDR1 and CDR2 loops are MDHEN and SYDVKM. The CDR3 holds 15 amino acids from the cysteine to the phenylalanine. Left in the record is the CDR3 DNA by itself, 45 bases read in frame from the first base. The trial excluded patients who had a history of autoimmune disease or were on systemic immunosuppression. In every dose cohort, peripheral blood was drawn for TCR sequencing at baseline, cycle 4 day 1, and cycle 7 day 1. Samples were obtained from an open-label, multicenter, first-in-human phase I dose-escalation trial of ivuxolimab. Adults with locally advanced or metastatic melanoma, renal cell, hepatocellular, or head and neck squamous cell carcinoma were enrolled in the trial. Before TCR sequencing, CD4+ T cells and CD8+ T cells from peripheral blood were sorted into separate populations.

To sequence the TCRbeta CDR3 region, genomic DNA was isolated from the sorted cells. The immunoSEQ Assay was used to sequence the TCRbeta CDR3 regions. In TCRdb, the immuneACCESS table is reduced to in-frame sequences with V and J assigned. These tables do not hold every clone; where another copy was compared, an unresolved V gene accounts for under half, and the others remain unexplained. This sample lists around 19,000 clones; roughly 87% were detected once. The ten largest clones take up less than 30% of the sample. As to this clone: Its antigen is currently not known. Base qualities were left out, and no much larger clone turns up one base away.

This specimen consisted of CD4+ or CD8+ T cells sorted from blood, obtained in a trial of the OX40 agonist ivuxolimab. This TCR was sampled from an adult with an advanced solid tumor such as melanoma, head and neck, liver or kidney cancer. In this chain, TRBV28 is recombined with TRBJ2-3, and 9 junctional nucleotides match TRBD1. This receptor has the CDR3 CASRRTGVPTDTQYF. The DNA is TGTGCCAGCAGAAGGACAGGGGTGCCGACAGATACGCAGTATTTT.